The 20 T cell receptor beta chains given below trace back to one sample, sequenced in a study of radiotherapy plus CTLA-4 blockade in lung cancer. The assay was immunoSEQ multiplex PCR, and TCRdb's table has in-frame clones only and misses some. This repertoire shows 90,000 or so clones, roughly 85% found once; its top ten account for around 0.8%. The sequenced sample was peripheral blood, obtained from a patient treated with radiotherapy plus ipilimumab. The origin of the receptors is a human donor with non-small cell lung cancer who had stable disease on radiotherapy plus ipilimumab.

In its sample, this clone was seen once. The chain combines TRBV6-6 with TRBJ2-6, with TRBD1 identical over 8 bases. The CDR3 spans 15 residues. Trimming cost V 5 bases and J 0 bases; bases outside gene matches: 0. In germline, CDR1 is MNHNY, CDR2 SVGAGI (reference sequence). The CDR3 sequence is CASSTGGSGANVLTF. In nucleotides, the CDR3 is TGTGCCAGCAGTACAGGGGGCTCTGGGGCCAACGTCCTGACTTTC.

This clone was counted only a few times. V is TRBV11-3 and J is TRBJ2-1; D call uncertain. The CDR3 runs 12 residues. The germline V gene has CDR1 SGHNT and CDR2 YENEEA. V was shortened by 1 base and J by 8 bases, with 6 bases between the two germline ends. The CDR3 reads CASSLVGHEQFF. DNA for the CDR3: TGTGCCAGCAGCTTAGTTGGCCATGAGCAGTTCTTC. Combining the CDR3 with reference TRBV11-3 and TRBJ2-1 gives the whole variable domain EAGVVQSPRYKIIEKKQPVAFWCNPISGHNTLYWYLQNLGQGPELLIRYENEEAVDDSQLPKDRFSAERLKGVDSTLKIQPAELGDSAVYLCASSLVGHEQFFGPGTRLTVL.

The CDR3 DNA follows: TGTGCCAGCAGCCAAGAGGAGCGGGGCAATGAGCAGTTCTTC. Translated, it gives CASSQEERGNEQFF. The chain joins TRBV4-2 to TRBJ2-1, with 7 bases aligning to TRBD2. This CDR3 has 14 residues. V lost 0 bases and J lost 6; bases outside the gene matches: 2. Germline V gene sequence: CDR1 LGHNA, CDR2 YNFKEQ.

DNA of the CDR3: TGTGCCAGCAGTTTAAACTTAGCGAGGGGAGATACGCAGTATTTT. This sequence encodes CASSLNLARGDTQYF. The V and J genes are TRBV27 and TRBJ2-3; D may be TRBD1 or TRBD2 (5 bases each). CDR3 size: 15 residues. Germline V CDR1 and CDR2: MNHEY, SMNVEV (reference sequence). V was pared by 2 bases and J by 5 bases, with 14 bases between.

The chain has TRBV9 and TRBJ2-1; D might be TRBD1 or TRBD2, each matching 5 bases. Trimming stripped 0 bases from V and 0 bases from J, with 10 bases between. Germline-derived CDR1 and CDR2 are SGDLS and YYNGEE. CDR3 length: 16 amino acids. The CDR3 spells CASSVDRGASYNEQFF. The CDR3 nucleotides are TGTGCCAGCAGCGTAGATAGGGGAGCCTCCTACAATGAGCAGTTCTTC.

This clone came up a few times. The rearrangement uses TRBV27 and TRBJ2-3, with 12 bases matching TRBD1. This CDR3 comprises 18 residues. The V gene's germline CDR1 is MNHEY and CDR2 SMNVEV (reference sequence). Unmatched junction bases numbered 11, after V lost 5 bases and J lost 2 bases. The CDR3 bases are TGTGCCAGCAGTCGGGGACAGGGGGCACCCCGGAACACAGATACGCAGTATTTT. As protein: CASSRGQGAPRNTDTQYF.

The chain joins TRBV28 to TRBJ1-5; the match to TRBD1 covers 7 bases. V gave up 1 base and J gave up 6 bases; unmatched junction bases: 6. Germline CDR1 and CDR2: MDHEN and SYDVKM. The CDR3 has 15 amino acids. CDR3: CASSLSTGRIQPQHF. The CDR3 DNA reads TGTGCCAGCAGTTTATCGACAGGGAGGATTCAGCCCCAGCATTTT.

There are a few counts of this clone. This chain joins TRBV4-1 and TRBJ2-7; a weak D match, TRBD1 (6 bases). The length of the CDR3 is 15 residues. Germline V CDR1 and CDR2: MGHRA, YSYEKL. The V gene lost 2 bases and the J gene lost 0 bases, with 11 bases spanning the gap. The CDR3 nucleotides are TGCGCCAGCAGCCAAAGCCGGGACATCTCCTACGAGCAGTACTTC. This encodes CASSQSRDISYEQYF.

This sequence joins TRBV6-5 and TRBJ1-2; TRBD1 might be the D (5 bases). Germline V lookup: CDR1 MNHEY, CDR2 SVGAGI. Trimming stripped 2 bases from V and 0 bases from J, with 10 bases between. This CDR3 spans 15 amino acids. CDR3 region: CASSYGAPANYGYTF. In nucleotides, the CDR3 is TGTGCCAGCAGTTACGGGGCACCCGCTAACTATGGCTACACCTTC.

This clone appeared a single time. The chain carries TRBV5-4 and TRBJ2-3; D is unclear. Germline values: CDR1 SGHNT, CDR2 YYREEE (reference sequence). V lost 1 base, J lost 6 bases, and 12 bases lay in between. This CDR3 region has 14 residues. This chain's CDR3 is CASSLMLDLDTQYF. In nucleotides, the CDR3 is TGTGCCAGCAGCTTGATGCTAGATTTGGATACGCAGTATTTT.

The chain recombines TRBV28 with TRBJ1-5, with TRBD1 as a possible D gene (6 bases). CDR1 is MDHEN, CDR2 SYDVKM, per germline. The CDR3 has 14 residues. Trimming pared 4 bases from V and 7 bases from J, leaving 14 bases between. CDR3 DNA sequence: TGTGCCAGCAGTTCCTCAGGGGCGGCGCAGCCCCAGCATTTT. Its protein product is CASSSSGAAQPQHF. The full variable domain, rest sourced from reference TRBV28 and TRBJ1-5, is DVKVTQSSRYLVKRTGEKVFLECVQDMDHENMFWYRQDPGLGLRLIYFSYDVKMKEKGDIPEGYSVSREKKERFSLILESASTNQTSMYLCASSSSGAAQPQHFGDGTRLSIL.

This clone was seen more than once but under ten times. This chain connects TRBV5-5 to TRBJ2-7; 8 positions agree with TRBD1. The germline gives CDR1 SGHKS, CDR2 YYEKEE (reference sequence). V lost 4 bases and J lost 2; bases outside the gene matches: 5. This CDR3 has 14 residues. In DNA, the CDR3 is TGTGCCAGCAGCCTCGTACAGGGGGCCTACGAGCAGTACTTC. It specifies CASSLVQGAYEQYF.

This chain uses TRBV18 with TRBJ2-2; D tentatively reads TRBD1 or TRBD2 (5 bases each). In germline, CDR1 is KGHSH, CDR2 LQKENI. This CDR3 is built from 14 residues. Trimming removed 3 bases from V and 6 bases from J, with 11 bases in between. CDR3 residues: CASSPNRGAGELFF. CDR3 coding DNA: TGTGCCAGCTCACCGAACCGGGGCGCCGGGGAGCTGTTTTTT. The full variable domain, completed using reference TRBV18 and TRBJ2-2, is NAGVMQNPRHLVRRRGQEARLRCSPMKGHSHVYWYRQLPEEGLKFMVYLQKENIIDESGMPKERFSAEFPKEGPSILRIQQVVRGDSAAYFCASSPNRGAGELFFGEGSRLTVL.

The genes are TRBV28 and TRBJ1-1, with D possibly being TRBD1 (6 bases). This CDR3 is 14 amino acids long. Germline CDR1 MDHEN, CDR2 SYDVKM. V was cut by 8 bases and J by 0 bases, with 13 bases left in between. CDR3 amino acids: CASQYGGLNTEAFF. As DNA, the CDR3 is TGTGCCAGCCAGTACGGGGGCCTGAACACTGAAGCTTTCTTT.

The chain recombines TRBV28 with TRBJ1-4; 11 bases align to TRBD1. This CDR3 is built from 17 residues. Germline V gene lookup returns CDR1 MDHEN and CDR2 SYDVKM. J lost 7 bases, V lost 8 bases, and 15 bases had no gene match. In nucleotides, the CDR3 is TGTGCCAGCGATTCTGGGGACAGGGGGGTGCTTTTTGAAAAACTGTTTTTT. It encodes CASDSGDRGVLFEKLFF.

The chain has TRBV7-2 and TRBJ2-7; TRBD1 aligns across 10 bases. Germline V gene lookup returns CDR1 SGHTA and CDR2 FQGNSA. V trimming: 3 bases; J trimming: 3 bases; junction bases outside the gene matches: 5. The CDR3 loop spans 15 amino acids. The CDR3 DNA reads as TGTGCCAGCAGCTTCTGGACAGGGGGGGACTACGAGCAGTACTTC. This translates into CASSFWTGGDYEQYF.

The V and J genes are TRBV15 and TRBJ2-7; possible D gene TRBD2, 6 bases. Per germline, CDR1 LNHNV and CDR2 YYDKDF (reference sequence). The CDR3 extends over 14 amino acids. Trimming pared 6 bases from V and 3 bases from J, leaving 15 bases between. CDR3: CATRGLDSYYEQYF. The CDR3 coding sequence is TGTGCCACCAGGGGACTCGACAGTTACTACGAGCAGTACTTC.

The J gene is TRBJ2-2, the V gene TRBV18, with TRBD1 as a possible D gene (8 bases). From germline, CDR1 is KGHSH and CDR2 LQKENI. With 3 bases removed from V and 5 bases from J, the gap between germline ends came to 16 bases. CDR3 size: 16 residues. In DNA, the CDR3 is TGTGCCAGCTCACCCGCCAGGGGGCGGGGGACCGGGGAGCTGTTTTTT. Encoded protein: CASSPARGRGTGELFF. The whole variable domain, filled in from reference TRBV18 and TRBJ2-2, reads NAGVMQNPRHLVRRRGQEARLRCSPMKGHSHVYWYRQLPEEGLKFMVYLQKENIIDESGMPKERFSAEFPKEGPSILRIQQVVRGDSAAYFCASSPARGRGTGELFFGEGSRLTVL.

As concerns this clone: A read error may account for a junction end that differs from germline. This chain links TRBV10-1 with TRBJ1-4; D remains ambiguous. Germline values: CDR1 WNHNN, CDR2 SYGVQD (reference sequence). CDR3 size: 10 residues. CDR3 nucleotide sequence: TGCGCCAGCAGGCGACCTATTTCGCTTTTT. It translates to CASRRPISLF.

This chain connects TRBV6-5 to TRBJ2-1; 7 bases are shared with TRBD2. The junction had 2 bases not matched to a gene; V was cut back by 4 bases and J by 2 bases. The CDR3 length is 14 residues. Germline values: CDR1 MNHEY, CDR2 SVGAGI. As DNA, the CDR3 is TGTGCCAGCAGTTCCCGGGGGGCCTACAATGAGCAGTTCTTC. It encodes CASSSRGAYNEQFF.